The 27 T cell receptor beta chains given below trace back to one sample, sequenced in a study of T cell repertoires in cytomegalovirus infection (dated by TCRdb to between 2018 and 2020). Their antigens are not known. The treatment or condition label here, explained by the study, means: in vitro stimulation with specific CMV peptide epitopes to enrich CMV-specific T cells. TCRdb lists the instrument as Illumina HiSeq 1500. TCRdb itself trimmed the public reads at Q25 with fastp, ran MiXCR and retained productive beta chains. Each CDR3 protein gets just one entry, which takes the most common genes and DNA from the rows behind it. The sample contains some 920,000 distinct CDR3 sequences, approximately 30% of them found a single time. Of the sample, roughly an eighth falls within the top ten clones. The sample in question was cultured CD8+ T cells from PBMCs, obtained from culture after CMV antigen stimulation. These receptors were taken from a human donor in good health (CMV status not recorded). Some clones in this sample may be carry-over from other donors' samples.

The chain has TRBV23-1 and TRBJ2-1, with D perhaps assigned TRBD1 or TRBD2 (5 bases each). TRBV23-1 is flagged as an ORF with uncertain function. The CDR3 consists of 16 residues. V was cut by 2 bases and J by 0 bases, with 11 bases left in between. The CDR3 nucleotides are TGCGCCAGCAGTCAAGAGGGGTATAGCTCCTACAATGAGCAGTTCTTC. Translation: CASSQEGYSSYNEQFF.

The CDR3 protein is CASSVGGGETDTQYF. CDR3 DNA sequence: TGTGCCAGCAGCGTAGGCGGGGGGGAGACAGATACGCAGTATTTT. The V gene is TRBV9, the J gene TRBJ2-3; the match to TRBD2 covers 9 bases. The CDR3 spans 15 residues. The junction had 2 bases not matched to a gene; V was cut back by 0 bases and J by 3 bases. The germline V gene encodes CDR1 SGDLS and CDR2 YYNGEE. The full variable domain, completed using reference TRBV9 and TRBJ2-3, is DSGVTQTPKHLITATGQRVTLRCSPRSGDLSVYWYQQSLDQGLQFLIQYYNGEERAKGNILERFSAQQFPDLHSELNLSSLELGDSALYFCASSVGGGETDTQYFGPGTRLTVL.

The chain recombines TRBV7-9 with TRBJ1-5, with D perhaps matching TRBD1 (6 bases). The CDR3 loop spans 13 amino acids. Germline V CDR1 and CDR2: SEHNR, FQNEAQ (reference sequence). V dropped 6 bases and J dropped 5 bases, with 11 bases sitting between them. For the CDR3, the DNA is TGTGCCAGCAGTAAAAGGGGGGATCAGCCCCAGCATTTT. Translating gives CASSKRGDQPQHF.

This clonotype has a handful of counts. The gene calls are TRBV12-3 or TRBV12-4 and TRBJ1-1; no firm D call. Trimming left V 3 bases short and J 2 bases short, with 10 bases between. This CDR3 comprises 14 residues. In DNA form, the CDR3 reads TGTGCCAGCAGTTTTAGACAATACAACACTGAAGCTTTCTTT. Its protein product is CASSFRQYNTEAFF.

At least ten counts were recorded for this clonotype. This sequence joins TRBV7-6 and TRBJ2-3; TRBD2 is a possible D gene (6 bases). The V gene lost 4 bases and the J gene lost 3 bases, with 23 bases spanning the gap. Germline V gene sequence: CDR1 SGHVS, CDR2 FNYEAQ. There are 18 residues in the CDR3. The CDR3 DNA follows: TGTGCCAGCAGCTCGTCAGGAGGGGTCCCCGGTGGGACAGATACGCAGTATTTT. It is translated as CASSSSGGVPGGTDTQYF.

The chain is built from TRBV20-1 and TRBJ2-2; D possibly corresponds to TRBD1 (6 bases). The CDR3 covers 14 residues. Germline loops: CDR1 DFQATT, CDR2 SNEGSKA (reference sequence). V lost 0 bases, J lost 4 bases, and 9 bases lay in between. DNA of the CDR3: TGCAGTGCTAGAGATAGACAGGTCACCGGGGAGCTGTTTTTT. It specifies CSARDRQVTGELFF.

This clonotype was seen just once. The rearrangement uses TRBV2 and TRBJ1-4; possibly TRBD1 for D (5 bases). CDR3 length equals 10 residues. The V gene lost 6 bases and the J gene lost 13 bases, with 9 bases spanning the gap. The germline gives CDR1 SNHLY, CDR2 FYNNEI. CDR3 DNA sequence: TGTGCCAGCAGCAGGGTTCGACTGTTTTTT. Residues: CASSRVRLFF.

The V gene is TRBV7-9, the J gene TRBJ2-2, with D perhaps matching TRBD2 (5 bases). CDR1 and CDR2 from the germline V gene are SEHNR and FQNEAQ (reference sequence). Trimming left V 6 bases short and J 4 bases short, with 12 bases between. This CDR3 comprises 14 residues. CDR3 DNA sequence: TGTGCCAGCAGACCGACTGCGGGCACCGGGGAGCTGTTTTTT. This translates into CASRPTAGTGELFF.

The chain employs TRBV10-3 and TRBJ1-1, with D perhaps TRBD1 (5 bases). Germline CDR1 is ENHRY and CDR2 is SYGVKD. The CDR3 length is 14 residues. V lost 8 bases, J lost 1 base, and 14 bases lay in between. DNA for the CDR3: TGTGCCATCGCCGGTGGGCAGGGGAACACTGAAGCTTTCTTT. Its protein is CAIAGGQGNTEAFF.

This clonotype was counted only a few times. This sequence joins TRBV2 and TRBJ2-3; TRBD1 agrees at 8 bases. The V gene's germline CDR1 is SNHLY and CDR2 FYNNEI. Germline trimming cut 6 bases from V and 4 bases from J; bases unmatched to any gene: 9. There are 15 residues in the CDR3. Here the CDR3 reads CASRETDRGADTQYF. CDR3 nucleotides: TGTGCCAGCAGGGAAACAGACAGGGGAGCAGATACGCAGTATTTT.

This clonotype occurred many times. The chain has TRBV7-9 and TRBJ1-5; TRBD1 matches 7 bases. With 4 bases clipped from V and 0 bases from J, the junction kept 3 bases outside the gene matches. The germline V gene has CDR1 SEHNR and CDR2 FQNEAQ (reference sequence). This CDR3 contains 15 residues. CDR3 nucleotide sequence: TGTGCCAGCAGCTCCACAGGGGCTAGCAATCAGCCCCAGCATTTT. Amino acid sequence: CASSSTGASNQPQHF.

V gene TRBV7-2 combines with J gene TRBJ1-1; D ambiguous. Germline-derived CDR1 and CDR2 are SGHTA and FQGNSA. Trimming left V 1 base short and J 3 bases short, with 15 bases between. The CDR3 totals 16 residues. CDR3: CASSLEYGRLDTEAFF. The CDR3 DNA is TGTGCCAGCAGCTTAGAGTACGGGCGGTTGGACACTGAAGCTTTCTTT.

The chain recombines TRBV5-4 with TRBJ2-1, with D maybe TRBD1 (6 bases). The CDR3 loop spans 21 amino acids. The V end lost 2 bases, the J end lost 2 bases, and 29 bases lay between the germline ends. The V gene's germline CDR1 is SGHNT and CDR2 YYREEE (reference sequence). CDR3 bases: TGTGCCAGCAGCTTCGCTACTAGGACAGATAGATGCGTCCCTACCTACAATGAGCAGTTCTTC. Protein sequence: CASSFATRTDRCVPTYNEQFF.

This clonotype was detected a few times. This rearrangement joins TRBV4-3 to TRBJ2-3, with D hard to call. Per germline, CDR1 LGHNA and CDR2 YSLEER. The V gene lost 3 bases and the J gene lost 0 bases, with 13 bases spanning the gap. The CDR3 spans 16 residues. The CDR3 DNA follows: TGCGCCAGCAGCCAGGGGATCGGATTTAGCACAGATACGCAGTATTTT. This codes for CASSQGIGFSTDTQYF.

In this sample, this clonotype turned up a few times. The rearrangement links TRBV12-3 or TRBV12-4 to TRBJ1-1; the D gene is possibly TRBD1 (5 bases). The CDR3 spans 13 residues. The V gene lost 6 bases and the J gene lost 7 bases, with 15 bases spanning the gap. CDR3 sequence: CASRQLGEFEAFF. CDR3 DNA: TGTGCCAGCAGGCAACTGGGGGAATTTGAAGCTTTCTTT.

The V and J genes are TRBV6-1 and TRBJ2-2; no clear D. This CDR3 has 14 residues. Between the trimmed V and J ends, which lost 10 bases and 8 bases, there was a span of 20 bases. From germline, CDR1 is MNHNS and CDR2 SASEGT. CDR3 coding DNA: TGTGCCAACATCGATTCCGTATACAGAGGGGAGCTGTTTTTT. Translation: CANIDSVYRGELFF.

Many counts were recorded for this clonotype. This rearrangement joins TRBV7-2 to TRBJ2-5; D call uncertain. The CDR3 loop spans 13 amino acids. Germline V gives CDR1 SGHTA, CDR2 FQGNSA. V was cut by 4 bases and J by 5 bases, with 11 bases left in between. CDR3 DNA: TGTGCCAGCAGCTCACCCCCGGCGGAGACCCAGTACTTC. It encodes CASSSPPAETQYF. Filled out from reference TRBV7-2 and TRBJ2-5, the complete variable domain reads GAGVSQSPSNKVTEKGKDVELRCDPISGHTALYWYRQSLGQGLEFLIYFQGNSAPDKSGLPSDRFSAERTGGSVSTLTIQRTQQEDSAVYLCASSSPPAETQYFGPGTRLLVL.

This clonotype was seen more than once but under ten times. The rearrangement uses TRBV19 and TRBJ2-7; D remains ambiguous. CDR1 and CDR2 from the germline V gene are LNHDA and SQIVND (reference sequence). V lost 7 bases and J 2 bases, leaving 6 bases between the germline ends. This CDR3 has 11 residues. CDR3 protein: CASKFAYEQYV. CDR3 sequence (DNA): TGTGCCAGTAAATTCGCCTACGAGCAGTACGTC.

This clonotype was picked up many times. The chain employs TRBV11-1 and TRBJ2-5; 8 bases align to TRBD1. The CDR3 covers 16 residues. V trimming: 5 bases; J trimming: 2 bases; junction bases outside the gene matches: 10. Germline V gene data show CDR1 as SGHAT and CDR2 as FQDESV (reference sequence). This chain's CDR3 is CASSARQGRRQETQYF. The CDR3, as DNA: TGTGCCAGCAGCGCGAGACAGGGGAGACGTCAAGAGACCCAGTACTTC. Based on the CDR3 plus reference TRBV11-1 and TRBJ2-5, the full variable domain is EAEVAQSPRYKITEKSQAVAFWCDPISGHATLYWYRQILGQGPELLVQFQDESVVDDSQLPKDRFSAERLKGVDSTLKIQPAELGDSAMYLCASSARQGRRQETQYFGPGTRLLVL.

This chain uses TRBV5-1 with TRBJ2-1; D uncertain. The CDR3 has 14 residues. Germline CDR1 is SGHRS and CDR2 is YFSETQ. V was cut by 2 bases and J by 6 bases, with 12 bases left in between. CDR3 coding DNA: TGCGCCAGCAGCTTCAACGCCGGGCTCAATGAGCAGTTCTTC. Protein sequence: CASSFNAGLNEQFF. Looking up the rest from reference TRBV5-1 and TRBJ2-1 gives the full variable domain: KAGVTQTPRYLIKTRGQQVTLSCSPISGHRSVSWYQQTPGQGLQFLFEYFSETQRNKGNFPGRFSGRQFSNSRSEMNVSTLELGDSALYLCASSFNAGLNEQFFGPGTRLTVL.

The table lists this clonotype with many counts. V usage is TRBV7-2 and J usage is TRBJ2-5; 12 bases are a match to TRBD2. Trimming took 4 bases from V and 5 from J; bases not matched to a gene: 8. The germline gives CDR1 SGHTA, CDR2 FQGNSA. This CDR3 has 16 residues. CDR3 region: CASSSPGLAGAETQYF. DNA for the CDR3: TGTGCCAGCAGCTCCCCGGGACTAGCGGGTGCGGAGACCCAGTACTTC.

The chain has TRBV12-3 or TRBV12-4 and TRBJ1-5; TRBD1 matches at 7 bases. CDR3 length: 14 residues. Germline trimming cut 6 bases from V and 9 bases from J; bases unmatched to any gene: 11. This CDR3 is CASSLGTESRPQHF. CDR3 DNA: TGTGCCAGCAGCCTTGGGACAGAGAGTCGGCCCCAGCATTTT.

This clonotype was seen many times. The rearrangement uses TRBV28 and TRBJ2-1, with 8 bases matching TRBD1. CDR1 and CDR2 (germline): MDHEN, SYDVKM. CDR3 length: 14 amino acids. The J segment lost 7 bases and the V segment lost 6 bases, leaving 8 bases of the junction unmatched. CDR3: CASRQPGGYNEQFF. The CDR3 DNA reads TGTGCCAGCAGGCAGCCAGGGGGCTATAATGAGCAGTTCTTC.

Only a few counts were recorded for this clonotype. V gene TRBV28 combines with J gene TRBJ2-1, with D possibly being TRBD1 (6 bases). Germline values: CDR1 MDHEN, CDR2 SYDVKM. The V and J ends lost 7 bases and 0 bases respectively, with 16 bases between them. This CDR3 region has 16 residues. CDR3 residues: CASTSQGGSSYNEQFF. In DNA, the CDR3 is TGTGCCAGCACCTCACAGGGCGGTAGCTCCTACAATGAGCAGTTCTTC. The full variable domain, completed using reference TRBV28 and TRBJ2-1, is DVKVTQSSRYLVKRTGEKVFLECVQDMDHENMFWYRQDPGLGLRLIYFSYDVKMKEKGDIPEGYSVSREKKERFSLILESASTNQTSMYLCASTSQGGSSYNEQFFGPGTRLTVL.

This clonotype has more than one count but fewer than ten. The chain carries TRBV4-1 and TRBJ2-1; 7 bases are a match to TRBD2. The ends lost 5 bases at V and 3 bases at J; junction bases unmatched: 1. The CDR3 runs to 13 residues. The germline V gene has CDR1 MGHRA and CDR2 YSYEKL. CDR3 DNA sequence: TGCGCCAGCAGCGGGGAGGGCTACAATGAGCAGTTCTTC. It is translated as CASSGEGYNEQFF.

Concerning this clonotype itself: Since the CDR3 does not end with the conserved phenylalanine or tryptophan, this likely comes from a read error. This chain uses TRBV7-3 with TRBJ2-3; 9 nucleotides agree with TRBD2. The CDR3 is 18 amino acids. The V and J ends lost 5 bases and 4 bases, in that order; junction bases with no gene match: 16. Germline V CDR1 and CDR2: SGHTA, FQGTGA. The CDR3, as DNA: TGTGCCAGCAGCCTTCGAGCGGGGGGCTTGCTACTATCAGATACGCAGTATTCT. Amino acids: CASSLRAGGLLLSDTQYS.

The chain is built from TRBV20-1 and TRBJ2-1; possible D gene TRBD2, 6 bases. The CDR3 covers 15 residues. Germline V gene data show CDR1 as DFQATT and CDR2 as SNEGSKA (reference sequence). Trimming shortened V by 8 bases and J by 9 bases, and 26 bases separated the two germline ends. This CDR3 is CSTIYLQEGRGEQFF. CDR3 coding DNA: TGCAGTACCATTTACCTCCAGGAGGGGCGGGGTGAGCAGTTCTTC.